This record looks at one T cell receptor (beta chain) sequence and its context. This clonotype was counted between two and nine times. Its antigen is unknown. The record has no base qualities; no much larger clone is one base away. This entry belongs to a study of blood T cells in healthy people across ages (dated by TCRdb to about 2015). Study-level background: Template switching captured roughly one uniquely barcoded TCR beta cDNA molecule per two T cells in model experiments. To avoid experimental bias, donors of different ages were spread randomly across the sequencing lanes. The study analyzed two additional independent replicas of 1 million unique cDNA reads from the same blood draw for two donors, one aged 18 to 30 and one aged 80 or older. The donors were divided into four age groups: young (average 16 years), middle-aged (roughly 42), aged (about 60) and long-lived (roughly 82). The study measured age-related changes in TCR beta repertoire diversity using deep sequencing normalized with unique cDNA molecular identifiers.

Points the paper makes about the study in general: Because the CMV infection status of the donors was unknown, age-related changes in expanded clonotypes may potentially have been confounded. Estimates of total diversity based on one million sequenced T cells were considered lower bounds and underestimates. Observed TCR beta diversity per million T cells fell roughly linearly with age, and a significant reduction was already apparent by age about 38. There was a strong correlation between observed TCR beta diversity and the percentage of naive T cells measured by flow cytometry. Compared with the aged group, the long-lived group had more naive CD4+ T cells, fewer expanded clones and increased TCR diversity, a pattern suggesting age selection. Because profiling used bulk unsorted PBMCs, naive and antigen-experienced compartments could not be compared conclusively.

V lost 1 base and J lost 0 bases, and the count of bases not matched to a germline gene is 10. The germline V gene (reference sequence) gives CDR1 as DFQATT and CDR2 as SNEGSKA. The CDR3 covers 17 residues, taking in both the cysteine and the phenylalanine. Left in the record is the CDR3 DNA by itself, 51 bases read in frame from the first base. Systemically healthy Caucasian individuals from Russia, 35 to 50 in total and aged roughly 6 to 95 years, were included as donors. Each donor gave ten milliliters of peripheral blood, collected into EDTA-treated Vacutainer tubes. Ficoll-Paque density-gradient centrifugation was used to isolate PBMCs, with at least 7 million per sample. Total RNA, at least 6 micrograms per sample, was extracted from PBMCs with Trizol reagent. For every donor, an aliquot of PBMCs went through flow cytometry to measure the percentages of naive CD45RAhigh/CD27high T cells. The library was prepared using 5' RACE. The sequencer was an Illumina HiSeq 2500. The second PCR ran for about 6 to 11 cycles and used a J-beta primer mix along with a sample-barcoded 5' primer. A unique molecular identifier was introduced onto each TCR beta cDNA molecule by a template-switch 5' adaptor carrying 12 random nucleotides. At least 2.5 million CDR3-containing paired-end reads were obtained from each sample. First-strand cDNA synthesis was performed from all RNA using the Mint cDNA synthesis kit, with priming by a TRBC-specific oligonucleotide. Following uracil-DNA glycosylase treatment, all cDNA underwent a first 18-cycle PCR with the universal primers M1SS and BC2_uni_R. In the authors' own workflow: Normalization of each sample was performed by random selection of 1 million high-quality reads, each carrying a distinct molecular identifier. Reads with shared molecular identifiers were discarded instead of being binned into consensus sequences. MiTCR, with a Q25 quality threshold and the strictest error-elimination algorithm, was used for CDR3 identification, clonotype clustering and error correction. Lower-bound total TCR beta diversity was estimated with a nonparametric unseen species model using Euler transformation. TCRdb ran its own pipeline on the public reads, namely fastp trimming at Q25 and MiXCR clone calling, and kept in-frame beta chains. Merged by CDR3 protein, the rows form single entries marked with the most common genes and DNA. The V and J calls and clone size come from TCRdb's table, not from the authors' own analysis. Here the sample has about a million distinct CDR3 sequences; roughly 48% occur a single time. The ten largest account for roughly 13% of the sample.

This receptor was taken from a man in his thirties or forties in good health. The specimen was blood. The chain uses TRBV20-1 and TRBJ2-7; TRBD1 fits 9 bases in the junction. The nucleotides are TGCAGTGCTAGAGTTTGGAGACAGGGGGTAAACTCCTACGAGCAGTACTTC. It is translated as CSARVWRQGVNSYEQYF.